The next 27 T cell receptor beta chains were all read from a single sample in a study of CXCR3-negative and CXCR3-positive naive CD8 T cells. Study outcomes and limitations: CXCR3-negative naive cells had less hydrophobic TRB CDR3s than did CXCR3-positive naive cells.

The antigens these receptors bind are not known. UMI labels and 5' RACE were used to prepare the TRB cDNA libraries. TCRdb reprocessed the 5' RACE reads and stores each CDR3 protein as one record, lacking DNA. The sample holds about 130,000 distinct CDR3 sequences. The sequenced sample was naive CXCR3+ CD8+ T cells from blood. Stated subset: CD45RO-CCR7+CD27+CD95- naive CD8+ T cells expressing CXCR3 (TNR3+). The origin of the receptors is a human donor in good health. Some clones in this sample may be carry-over from other donors' samples.

The rearrangement joins TRBV7-6 to TRBJ2-1; the D gene TCRdb calls, TRBD1, cannot be checked with no DNA. The CDR3 loop spans 15 amino acids. CDR1 is SGHVS and CDR2 is FNYEAQ in the germline V gene. CDR3 residues: CASSLTGGGYNEQFF.

The chain links TRBV29-1 to TRBJ1-5; TCRdb gives TRBD1 as the D gene, but with no DNA this cannot be confirmed. The CDR3 consists of 14 residues. The V gene's germline CDR1 is SQVTM and CDR2 ANQGSEA. This CDR3 is CSTGDSSGGQPQHF. The whole variable domain, filled in from reference TRBV29-1 and TRBJ1-5, reads SAVISQKPSRDICQRGTSLTIQCQVDSQVTMMFWYRQQPGQSLTLIATANQGSEATYESGFVIDKFPISRPNLTFSTLTVSNMSPEDSSIYLCSTGDSSGGQPQHFGDGTRLSIL.

The chain carries TRBV3-1 and TRBJ2-7; as DNA is missing, the TRBD1 call by TCRdb cannot be tested. Germline V gene lookup returns CDR1 LGHDT and CDR2 YNNKEL (reference sequence). This CDR3 spans 15 amino acids. The CDR3 sequence is CASSQDPRQSYEQYF.

This sequence joins TRBV29-1 and TRBJ1-1; the D gene TCRdb calls, TRBD1, cannot be checked with no DNA. Germline V gene data show CDR1 as SQVTM and CDR2 as ANQGSEA. The CDR3 totals 12 residues. The CDR3 loop is CSASGVTVEAFF.

The CDR3 loop is CASSPGQLSKETQYF. This chain joins TRBV5-1 and TRBJ2-5; there is no DNA to check the TCRdb D call of TRBD1. Germline V CDR1 and CDR2: SGHRS, YFSETQ. This CDR3 is 15 amino acids long.

This chain connects TRBV6-5 to TRBJ2-1; TCRdb indicates TRBD2, and absent DNA this call remains unverified. The CDR3 runs to 15 residues. Germline values: CDR1 MNHEY, CDR2 SVGAGI. CDR3 in amino acids: CASSFTSGSLSEQFF.

This sequence joins TRBV11-2 and TRBJ2-7; TCRdb reports TRBD2, a call that lacks DNA to check it against. The germline gives CDR1 SGHAT, CDR2 FQNNGV. There are 20 residues in the CDR3. The chain's CDR3 is CASSLASGWHGGSTEDEQYF.

This chain joins TRBV5-1 and TRBJ2-7; TCRdb's D call, TRBD2, is unchecked because there is no DNA. The germline gives CDR1 SGHRS, CDR2 YFSETQ. The CDR3 covers 15 residues. CDR3: CASSLAAGLIDEQYF.

The chain carries TRBV12-3 or TRBV12-4 and TRBJ2-7. The CDR3 sequence is 14 residues long. CDR3 region: CASSLGSNSYEQYF.

This chain uses TRBV5-5 with TRBJ2-5; TCRdb outputs TRBD2, but without DNA this stays unchecked. This CDR3 has 16 amino acids. Germline V gives CDR1 SGHKS, CDR2 YYEKEE (reference sequence). CDR3 region: CASSLRLAGDEETQYF.

The chain uses TRBV9 and TRBJ1-6; TCRdb calls TRBD1, which cannot be checked without DNA. Germline lookup yields CDR1 SGDLS and CDR2 YYNGEE. This CDR3 spans 14 amino acids. The CDR3 loop is CASSDRGNNSPLHF.

V and J are TRBV11-2 and TRBJ1-1; TCRdb designates TRBD1, a call that cannot be tested without DNA. The CDR3 sequence is 14 residues long. Germline CDR1 SGHAT, CDR2 FQNNGV. CDR3 sequence reads: CASSLVSGVAEAFF.

The chain recombines TRBV28 with TRBJ2-5; the TCRdb call, TRBD1, lacks DNA for checking. CDR3 length equals 14 residues. In germline, CDR1 is MDHEN, CDR2 SYDVKM. CDR3 residues: CASSLYWGQETQYF.

V gene TRBV7-9 combines with J gene TRBJ1-1. The length of the CDR3 is 13 residues. The germline CDR1 and CDR2 sequences are SEHNR and FQNEAQ (reference sequence). The CDR3 sequence is CASSFPKQAEAFF.

This chain uses TRBV29-1 with TRBJ2-3; the TRBD1 assignment by TCRdb is unverifiable without DNA. The CDR3 totals 15 residues. The germline CDR1 and CDR2 sequences are SQVTM and ANQGSEA. The CDR3: CSVGPGTISTDTQYF.

V is TRBV12-3 or TRBV12-4 and J is TRBJ2-1; TCRdb calls TRBD2, which cannot be checked without DNA. The CDR3 spans 11 residues. The CDR3 here is CASGGSPEQFF.

The CDR3 protein is CASSRTGTTEQYF. The V gene is TRBV4-3, the J gene TRBJ2-7. CDR1 is LGHNA, CDR2 YSLEER, per germline. This CDR3 is 13 amino acids long.

The rearrangement uses TRBV11-2 and TRBJ2-7. CDR1 and CDR2 from the germline V gene are SGHAT and FQNNGV. This CDR3 comprises 16 residues. This CDR3 is CASSLGGRNANYEQYF.

The rearrangement links TRBV12-3 or TRBV12-4 to TRBJ2-7; checking the TCRdb D call of TRBD1 is not possible without DNA. CDR3 size: 14 residues. The CDR3 here is CASSSPGTAYEQYF.

The chain uses TRBV28 and TRBJ2-7; the D call from TCRdb, TRBD2, cannot be confirmed without DNA. This CDR3 contains 11 residues. The germline CDR1 and CDR2 sequences are MDHEN and SYDVKM. The CDR3 spells CASRTSYEQYF.

The J gene is TRBJ2-7, the V gene TRBV28; no DNA is available, so the TRBD2 call from TCRdb remains unchecked. This CDR3 has 17 residues. CDR1 and CDR2 (germline): MDHEN, SYDVKM. The CDR3 here is CASSLPIGSSDPYEQYF.

The chain joins TRBV7-8 to TRBJ2-3; with no DNA, the TCRdb D assignment of TRBD1 cannot be verified. Germline V CDR1 and CDR2: SGHVS, FQNEAQ. The CDR3 totals 16 residues. This CDR3 reads CASSDPGPLGIHTQYF.

The gene calls are TRBV7-2 and TRBJ2-7; the D call of TRBD1 rests on TCRdb alone, since no DNA is present to check it. This CDR3 is built from 16 residues. The germline V gene encodes CDR1 SGHTA and CDR2 FQGNSA. CDR3 sequence: CASSLDWRTGKYEQYF. The whole variable domain, filled in from reference TRBV7-2 and TRBJ2-7, reads GAGVSQSPSNKVTEKGKDVELRCDPISGHTALYWYRQSLGQGLEFLIYFQGNSAPDKSGLPSDRFSAERTGGSVSTLTIQRTQQEDSAVYLCASSLDWRTGKYEQYFGPGTRLTVT.

The chain links TRBV28 to TRBJ2-5. CDR1 and CDR2 (germline): MDHEN, SYDVKM. This CDR3 spans 14 amino acids. CDR3 sequence reads: CASSLIGFQETQYF.

The chain couples TRBV2 to TRBJ2-7; TCRdb's assignment of TRBD1 cannot be checked, as there is no DNA. This CDR3 region has 13 residues. Germline CDR1 is SNHLY and CDR2 is FYNNEI. This chain's CDR3 is CASSRTGTSEQYF.

CDR3 loop: CASSASGIIYEQYF. This chain uses TRBV7-6 with TRBJ2-7; absent DNA, TCRdb's TRBD2 call cannot be checked. The CDR3 runs to 14 residues. Germline lookup yields CDR1 SGHVS and CDR2 FNYEAQ.

The rearrangement links TRBV29-1 to TRBJ2-7. The germline CDR1 and CDR2 sequences are SQVTM and ANQGSEA. The CDR3 has 12 residues. The CDR3 loop is CSVEDTSYEQYF.